Included here is one T cell receptor beta chain sequence, with context. Its antigen is currently unknown. Additional DNA sequences in this sample encode the identical CDR3. CDR1 is MNHNS and CDR2 is SASEGT in the germline V gene. The V and J ends lost 1 base and 5 bases respectively, with 6 bases between them. This CDR3 has 13 residues. These data come from a study of graft-versus-host responses after intestinal transplantation. The study, taken as a whole, reports: Ileal or blood samples showed some GvH clones first, and such clones were also found in recipient marrow. Individuals carrying graft-donor T cell macrochimerism showed high graft-versus-host to host-versus-graft clonal ratios in allografts.

Sequenced by immunoSEQ multiplex PCR; TCRdb stores in-frame clones only, minus some. The table records roughly 80,000 clones, around 92% of them present only once. Sample: PBMCs, taken 98 days after intestinal transplantation. The V call is TRBV6-1, the J call TRBJ1-5; D not resolved. The sequence was collected from a human patient who received an intestinal transplant, so some T cells may come from the graft donor. The DNA for the CDR3 is TGTGCCAGCAGTGAAGGGGGAGATCAGCCCCAGCATTTT. This codes for CASSEGGDQPQHF.